The T cell receptor (beta chain) described here comes from a study of CD8+CD57+ T cells in acquired aplastic anemia. The CDR3 sequence is 14 residues long. Germline CDR1 reads SGHTS; CDR2 reads YDEGEE. V gave up 1 base and J gave up 5 bases, with 12 bases separating them. CD8+CD57+ cell expansion had been shown by flow cytometry in patients chosen for sequencing. For CDR3 and TCR beta VDJ profiling, genomic DNA was the template used. From the reads, TCRdb called clonotypes with MiXCR, one entry per CDR3 protein. Of 150,000 to 200,000 distinct CDR3 sequences in the sample, around 50% were seen once. This clonotype was counted ten times or more.

The genes are TRBV5-8 and TRBJ1-1; D call uncertain. Sequencing was performed on sorted CD4+, CD8+, or CD8+CD57+ T cells (not recorded which) from PBMCs. This receptor was taken from a human donor with aplastic anemia. This CDR3 is CASSLLRGVTEAFF. The CDR3 nucleotides read TGTGCCAGCAGCTTGTTGCGGGGAGTGACTGAAGCTTTCTTT.